A selection of T cell receptor beta chains follows, all from one sample in a study of T cells in Graves' hyperthyroidism and ophthalmopathy. MiXCR, applied by TCRdb to the multiplex PCR reads, yields one record per CDR3 protein. The sample yields 300,000 to 350,000 distinct CDR3 sequences, 16% seen once. Sequencing was done on a sample of blood. Receptors were obtained from a man aged 25 to 45 with Graves' hyperthyroidism. CDR3s leave out the opening cysteine and the closing phenylalanine or tryptophan.

J gene | V gene | CDR3 protein
TRBJ2-7 | TRBV20-1 | SAPTSGRALYEQY
TRBJ2-7 | TRBV12-3/TRBV12-4 | ASSPMGGPTYEQY
TRBJ2-1 | TRBV10-3 | AISDRDRGPLEQF
TRBJ2-5 | TRBV9 | ASSADRTGGRGTTQY
TRBJ2-7 | TRBV7-9 | ASSLTTDRSEQY
TRBJ1-1 | TRBV12-3/TRBV12-4 | ASSPGAEAF
TRBJ2-7 | TRBV7-9 | ASSFSQLYEQY
TRBJ2-1 | TRBV2 | AGAGTIEQF
TRBJ1-1 | TRBV28 | ASSFPQRDMNTEAF
TRBJ2-1 | TRBV2 | ASSKTSAYSYNEQF
TRBJ2-1 | TRBV7-8 | ASSLVLGGVNEQF
TRBJ1-5 | TRBV27 | ATSFRAEQPQH
TRBJ1-1 | TRBV28 | ASSSPGMNTEAF
TRBJ1-2 | TRBV5-1 | ASSLEFSYGYT
TRBJ2-2 | TRBV5-1 | ASSLESRATGELF
TRBJ1-1 | TRBV20-1 | SASSYTEAF
TRBJ1-5 | TRBV7-8 | ASSLGTIYSNQPQH
TRBJ2-7 | TRBV20-1 | SARQIYEQY
TRBJ2-7 | TRBV14 | ASSQSADFYEQY
TRBJ2-3 | TRBV5-1 | ASSFSGKSTDTQY
TRBJ1-2 | TRBV28 | ASRKGTPPLNNYGYT
TRBJ2-7 | TRBV20-1 | SASERGGSYEQY
TRBJ2-3 | TRBV3-1 | ASSQGLAGDTDTQY